Following are 4 T cell receptor beta chains from one sample sequenced in a study of OX40 agonist ivuxolimab in advanced cancers. Data came from immunoSEQ multiplex PCR; TCRdb stores just in-frame clones and leaves some out. The sample has tens of thousands of clones; approximately 88% are singletons. The sequencing used CD4+ or CD8+ T cells sorted from blood, collected in a trial of the OX40 agonist ivuxolimab. The receptors were gathered from an adult with an advanced solid tumor such as melanoma, head and neck, liver or kidney cancer.

The rearrangement uses TRBV11-3 and TRBJ1-5; D remains unclear. Trimming removed 4 bases at V and 5 bases at J, with 9 bases between. The germline gives CDR1 SGHNT, CDR2 YENEEA. This CDR3 has 13 residues. This CDR3 reads CASSSSTYQPQHF. CDR3 nucleotides: TGTGCCAGCAGCTCCTCAACTTATCAGCCCCAGCATTTT. The variable domain in full, with the rest retrieved from reference TRBV11-3 and TRBJ1-5, is EAGVVQSPRYKIIEKKQPVAFWCNPISGHNTLYWYLQNLGQGPELLIRYENEEAVDDSQLPKDRFSAERLKGVDSTLKIQPAELGDSAVYLCASSSSTYQPQHFGDGTRLSIL.

V usage is TRBV19 and J usage is TRBJ1-4; TRBD1 matches 10 bases. The CDR3 is made up of 15 amino acids. Germline lookup yields CDR1 LNHDA and CDR2 SQIVND (reference sequence). J was trimmed by 5 bases and V by 7 bases; bases with no gene match: 7. In nucleotides, the CDR3 is TGTGCCAGTAATACGCCGGGACAGGGGAATGAAAAACTGTTTTTT. This translates into CASNTPGQGNEKLFF.

The chain combines TRBV5-1 with TRBJ1-1; 8 bases align to TRBD1. V gave up 5 bases and J gave up 4 bases; unmatched junction bases: 7. The CDR3 is 14 amino acids. Germline assignment: CDR1 SGHRS and CDR2 YFSETQ. CDR3 sequence (DNA): TGCGCCAGCAGTTACGGACAGGGCGTCACTGAAGCTTTCTTT. It is translated as CASSYGQGVTEAFF.

As to this clone: A junction end diverges from the germline sequence, so it may reflect a read error. This sequence joins TRBV7-7 and TRBJ2-5; TRBD1 agrees at 8 bases. In germline, CDR1 is SSHAT, CDR2 FNYEAQ (reference sequence). The CDR3 loop spans 15 amino acids. The CDR3 DNA follows: TGTGCTAGCAGCCTTGGACAGGGAGGTCAAGAGACCCAGTACTTC. It encodes CASSLGQGGQETQYF.